The rows below give T cell receptor beta chains drawn from one sample of a study of T cells in narcolepsy. Sequencing used immunoSEQ multiplex PCR; TCRdb keeps in-frame clones, though not all of them. The table has about 32,000 clones, around three quarters seen once. The sequencing input was memory (CD45RA-) CD4+ T cells from blood. The receptor set was obtained from a human donor in good health. CDR3s include the opening cysteine and the closing phenylalanine or tryptophan. Fields, in order: J gene, V gene, clone size, D gene, CDR3 protein. The D gene is left open where the match is weak. Where a row states a size, it is once, few, many or the class of an expanded clone; other rows omit it.

J: TRBJ2-7
V: TRBV2
size: .
D: TRBD2
CDR3: CASRRGTSGRSGYEQYF

J: TRBJ2-7
V: TRBV15
size: .
D: TRBD2
CDR3: CATSRGIAGVEQYF

J: TRBJ2-2
V: TRBV5-6
size: .
D: TRBD2
CDR3: CASSLVFGGAGGNTGELFF

J: TRBJ2-2
V: TRBV6-1
size: .
D: .
CDR3: CASSAIRGNTGELFF

J: TRBJ2-7
V: TRBV6-1
size: .
D: .
CDR3: CASSVYRSLEQYF

J: TRBJ2-1
V: TRBV5-6
size: .
D: TRBD2
CDR3: CASSFPGLRHEQFF

J: TRBJ2-7
V: TRBV5-1
size: .
D: .
CDR3: CASSPSGRAGEQYF

J: TRBJ2-7
V: TRBV6-6
size: .
D: .
CDR3: CASTKGLAYEQYF

J: TRBJ2-3
V: TRBV7-6
size: once
D: .
CDR3: CASSLRVGLSTDTQYF

J: TRBJ2-1
V: TRBV6-1
size: once
D: TRBD1
CDR3: CASSMQGGLNNEQFF

J: TRBJ1-4
V: TRBV30
size: .
D: TRBD1
CDR3: CAWSFRDSYNEKLFF

J: TRBJ2-3
V: TRBV6-5
size: .
D: TRBD2
CDR3: CASSWLSGRRDTQYF

J: TRBJ1-1
V: TRBV12-5
size: once
D: .
CDR3: CASGFRNTEAFF

J: TRBJ2-3
V: TRBV9
size: once
D: .
CDR3: CASSVAPRELDTQYF

J: TRBJ1-5
V: TRBV11-2
size: .
D: .
CDR3: CASSLIGSNQPQHF

J: TRBJ2-6
V: TRBV7-3
size: .
D: .
CDR3: CASSRFPSGGTGANVLTF

J: TRBJ2-5
V: TRBV5-1
size: .
D: .
CDR3: CASSVGQPKETQYF

J: TRBJ1-1
V: TRBV2
size: few
D: .
CDR3: CASSEGGMNTEAFF

J: TRBJ2-7
V: TRBV7-8
size: once
D: .
CDR3: CASSLAYEGREQYF

J: TRBJ1-3
V: TRBV29-1
size: .
D: .
CDR3: CSVEDHPAGRRNTIYF

J: TRBJ2-7
V: TRBV6-5
size: few
D: TRBD1
CDR3: CASSRQGLLYEQYF

J: TRBJ2-7
V: TRBV2
size: few
D: .
CDR3: CASAPTKGIAYEQYF

J: TRBJ2-3
V: TRBV10-1
size: once
D: .
CDR3: CASSESGPSALSTDTQYF

J: TRBJ2-7
V: TRBV19
size: .
D: TRBD2
CDR3: CASSTAWGGVYEQYF

J: TRBJ1-5
V: TRBV5-6
size: .
D: .
CDR3: CASSLSRVFGQPQHF

J: TRBJ2-1
V: TRBV27
size: .
D: TRBD1
CDR3: CASSKGTGGGYEQFF

J: TRBJ2-1
V: TRBV5-1
size: .
D: .
CDR3: CASSSLQGNEQFF

J: TRBJ2-4
V: TRBV11-2
size: .
D: TRBD2
CDR3: CASRPGLADSKNIQYF

J: TRBJ1-4
V: TRBV2
size: .
D: TRBD1
CDR3: CASSQGQGYEKLFF

J: TRBJ2-1
V: TRBV18
size: .
D: .
CDR3: CASSQGVENNEQFF

J: TRBJ2-3
V: TRBV19
size: .
D: .
CDR3: CASSITYTDTQYF

J: TRBJ2-7
V: TRBV7-2
size: .
D: TRBD2
CDR3: CASSFGRGGRVSSEQYF

J: TRBJ2-2
V: TRBV2
size: .
D: .
CDR3: CASSYSSNTGELFF

J: TRBJ1-1
V: TRBV5-6
size: .
D: .
CDR3: CASSFEGWGLNTEAFF

J: TRBJ2-7
V: TRBV5-4
size: few
D: .
CDR3: CASSSKLSYEQYF

J: TRBJ1-2
V: TRBV5-1
size: .
D: .
CDR3: CASSLTDGYGYTF

J: TRBJ2-2
V: TRBV2
size: .
D: TRBD2
CDR3: CASTLLAGVAGELFF

J: TRBJ1-4
V: TRBV7-6
size: .
D: .
CDR3: CASSPQGLEEKLFF

J: TRBJ1-1
V: TRBV30
size: once
D: .
CDR3: CAWKASGNTEAFF

J: TRBJ1-5
V: TRBV6-1
size: .
D: TRBD1
CDR3: CASSELDRGNQPQHF

J: TRBJ1-3
V: TRBV5-8
size: .
D: .
CDR3: CASSLSSAGRANTIYF

J: TRBJ2-1
V: TRBV11-2
size: .
D: TRBD2
CDR3: CASSENSGDYNEQFF

J: TRBJ2-3
V: TRBV29-1
size: .
D: TRBD2
CDR3: CSVDGTSGSTDTQYF

J: TRBJ2-7
V: TRBV6-1
size: .
D: TRBD1
CDR3: CASRISAGGLEQYF

J: TRBJ2-5
V: TRBV19
size: .
D: TRBD2
CDR3: CASKTSGDQETQYF

J: TRBJ1-2
V: TRBV6-5
size: .
D: .
CDR3: CASSPGTYGYTF

J: TRBJ1-1
V: TRBV5-1
size: .
D: .
CDR3: CASSLEGAVWTEAFF

J: TRBJ1-2
V: TRBV19
size: few
D: .
CDR3: CAAARLSANYGYTF

J: TRBJ2-2
V: TRBV19
size: .
D: TRBD2
CDR3: CASSTGTSGSNTGELFF